This record covers a single T cell receptor (beta chain). Its specificity is not known. This CDR3 is 16 amino acids long. Per germline, CDR1 SGDLS and CDR2 YYNGEE. V was clipped by 1 base and J by 1 base, with 14 bases between them. Quantitative 5'-RACE with molecular barcodes was used to make the TCR beta libraries. Each CDR3 protein is one row after TCRdb ran MiXCR on the 5' RACE reads. The sample gives approximately 400,000 distinct CDR3 sequences, roughly 15% of which show up once; over 0.9% is in the top ten. These data come from a study of CD8 T cells in ankylosing spondylitis. Notes on the study in general: From matched ankylosing spondylitis synovial fluid, disease-linked clones were reportedly recovered at significantly enriched levels. A TCR beta motif of several highly homologous variants seemed to mark ankylosing spondylitis blood.

This clonotype originated in a male donor with ankylosing spondylitis. The chain joins TRBV9 to TRBJ2-5, with D unresolved. Sequenced input: blood, either unsorted or a sorted T cell fraction (not recorded which). The CDR3 reads CASSVTLTPPQETQYF. Here the CDR3 DNA reads TGTGCCAGCAGCGTAACCCTAACCCCGCCCCAAGAGACCCAGTACTTC.